Following are 19 T cell receptor beta chains from one sample sequenced in a study of cytomegalovirus exposure and HLA in healthy donors. The study ran its PCR with 60 Vbeta and 13 Jbeta primers. Profiled with immunoSEQ multiplex PCR; TCRdb holds only in-frame clones, not every one. The top ten hold 0.24% of the sample, which has about 120,000 clones, 80% seen once. Sequencing was performed on PBMCs. The origin of the receptors is a man in his fifties or sixties in good health and CMV-seronegative.

The V call is TRBV7-9, the J call TRBJ1-2; 7 bases are shared with TRBD1. Germline lookup yields CDR1 SEHNR and CDR2 FQNEAQ (reference sequence). The CDR3 extends over 14 amino acids. V shed 0 bases, J shed 4 bases, and the junction held 2 bases outside the gene matches. CDR3 nucleotides: TGTGCCAGCAGCTTAGCGGGACAGCTCTATGGCTACACCTTC. It translates to CASSLAGQLYGYTF.

The chain combines TRBV11-3 with TRBJ2-5, with D unresolved. V was clipped by 1 base and J by 3 bases, with 6 bases between them. The CDR3 runs 13 residues. Germline V lookup: CDR1 SGHNT, CDR2 YENEEA. The chain's CDR3 is CASSLGSEETQYF. The CDR3 bases are TGTGCCAGCAGCTTAGGATCGGAAGAGACCCAGTACTTC.

This chain uses TRBV4-3 with TRBJ1-2; 11 bases line up with TRBD1. CDR3 length: 13 amino acids. Germline V CDR1 and CDR2: LGHNA, YSLEER. The trim removed 8 bases at V and 8 bases at J, leaving 7 bases unmatched. The DNA for the CDR3 is TGCGCCAGCGGTCGGGACAGGGGGATCGGCTACACCTTC. Its translation is CASGRDRGIGYTF.

This sequence joins TRBV7-8 and TRBJ1-1; TRBD1 agrees at 7 bases. The CDR3 has 16 amino acids. The trim removed 0 bases at V and 1 base at J, leaving 5 bases unmatched. Germline CDR1 reads SGHVS; CDR2 reads FQNEAQ. This CDR3 reads CASSLAGQQPNTEAFF. The CDR3 region has the DNA TGTGCCAGCAGCTTAGCGGGACAGCAACCGAACACTGAAGCTTTCTTT.

Only one count was recorded for this clone. This chain links TRBV5-4 with TRBJ2-3; D perhaps matches TRBD2 (7 bases). V gave up 7 bases and J gave up 1 base, with 19 bases separating them. There are 16 residues in the CDR3. Germline CDR1 reads SGHNT; CDR2 reads YYREEE (reference sequence). The DNA of the CDR3 is TGTGCCAGCGCAATTGGGGGGGCTAGCGGCACAGATACGCAGTATTTT. Translating gives CASAIGGASGTDTQYF. The complete variable domain, with remaining parts taken from reference TRBV5-4 and TRBJ2-3, reads ETGVTQSPTHLIKTRGQQVTLRCSSQSGHNTVSWYQQALGQGPQFIFQYYREEENGRGNFPPRFSGLQFPNYSSELNVNALELDDSALYLCASAIGGASGTDTQYFGPGTRLTVL.

This clone was detected only once. This chain links TRBV5-4 with TRBJ2-7, with D perhaps TRBD1 (5 bases). From germline, CDR1 is SGHNT and CDR2 YYREEE (reference sequence). V lost 3 bases and J 5 bases, leaving 21 bases between the germline ends. The CDR3 has 16 residues. CDR3 sequence: CASSSEVGRVYHEQYF. CDR3 in DNA: TGTGCCAGCAGCTCTGAGGTGGGCAGGGTTTATCACGAGCAGTACTTC.

The chain uses TRBV4-2 and TRBJ2-1, with 14 bases matching TRBD2. The CDR3 loop spans 20 amino acids. The ends lost 0 bases at V and 3 bases at J; junction bases unmatched: 10. Germline CDR1 and CDR2: LGHNA and YNFKEQ. The CDR3 here is CASSQDVGLAGDLIYNEQFF. CDR3 DNA: TGTGCCAGCAGCCAAGATGTGGGACTAGCGGGGGACCTGATCTACAATGAGCAGTTCTTC.

The chain recombines TRBV5-1 with TRBJ1-6, with 8 bases aligning to TRBD1. The CDR3 sequence is 18 residues long. The J segment lost 1 base and the V segment lost 1 base, leaving 7 bases of the junction unmatched. Per the germline V gene, CDR1 is SGHRS and CDR2 is YFSETQ. CDR3 bases: TGCGCCAGCAGCTTGTTACAGGGGGAATTTTCCTATAATTCACCCCTCCACTTT. Protein sequence: CASSLLQGEFSYNSPLHF. Supplemented by reference TRBV5-1 and TRBJ1-6, the full variable domain reads KAGVTQTPRYLIKTRGQQVTLSCSPISGHRSVSWYQQTPGQGLQFLFEYFSETQRNKGNFPGRFSGRQFSNSRSEMNVSTLELGDSALYLCASSLLQGEFSYNSPLHFGNGTRLTVT.

The rearrangement links TRBV7-2 to TRBJ2-2; D remains ambiguous. V was cut by 3 bases and J by 7 bases, with 6 bases left in between. Per the germline V gene, CDR1 is SGHTA and CDR2 is FQGNSA. CDR3 length equals 12 residues. The chain's CDR3 is CASSFIVGELFF. The CDR3 DNA reads as TGTGCCAGCAGCTTCATTGTCGGGGAGCTGTTTTTT.

The chain recombines TRBV29-1 with TRBJ2-3, with 12 bases identical to TRBD2. Germline V gene lookup returns CDR1 SQVTM and CDR2 ANQGSEA. J gave up 2 bases and V 0 bases, and 3 bases lay outside the gene matches. The CDR3 covers 16 residues. CDR3 DNA sequence: TGCAGCGTTGAAGACTCTAGCGGGAGGGCCACAGATACGCAGTATTTT. Its translation is CSVEDSSGRATDTQYF.

The CDR3 DNA is TGTGCCAGCAGCGAACCTGGAGTAGAGCCCATATATTTT. As protein: CASSEPGVEPIYF. This chain links TRBV9 with TRBJ1-3; D ambiguous. This CDR3 spans 13 amino acids. The germline V gene encodes CDR1 SGDLS and CDR2 YYNGEE. The V end was cut by 3 bases, the J end by 11 bases, with 15 bases between.

This clone came up a few times. The gene calls are TRBV4-3 and TRBJ2-7; 10 bases agree with TRBD1. CDR1 and CDR2 (germline): LGHNA, YSLEER. Trimming took 0 bases from V and 9 from J; bases not matched to a gene: 5. CDR3 length equals 14 residues. The CDR3 DNA reads as TGCGCCAGCAGCCAAGATGGGAGGACAGGGGGGCAGTACTTC. Protein product: CASSQDGRTGGQYF.

The J gene is TRBJ1-1, the V gene TRBV19; TRBD1 matches at 7 bases. Germline lookup yields CDR1 LNHDA and CDR2 SQIVND (reference sequence). The CDR3 extends over 15 amino acids. The junction had 12 bases not matched to a gene; V was cut back by 7 bases and J by 4 bases. The CDR3 spells CASKWTGDRFTEAFF. As DNA, the CDR3 is TGTGCCAGTAAGTGGACCGGGGACAGATTCACTGAAGCTTTCTTT.

This clone was seen once. This sequence joins TRBV5-4 and TRBJ2-5, with TRBD2 matching 7 bases. With V trimmed by 2 bases and J by 5 bases, 9 bases remained unmatched. The CDR3 has 15 amino acids. Germline V gene data show CDR1 as SGHNT and CDR2 as YYREEE (reference sequence). In DNA form, the CDR3 reads TGTGCCAGCAGCTTAAGTAGCGGGCGGGGGGAGACCCAGTACTTC. This sequence encodes CASSLSSGRGETQYF.

The chain has TRBV7-9 and TRBJ2-1, with a tentative D call TRBD1 (5 bases). Trimming took off 6 bases at V and 0 bases at J, with 12 bases between the two ends. In germline, CDR1 is SEHNR, CDR2 FQNEAQ (reference sequence). The CDR3 has 15 amino acids. The CDR3 nucleotides are TGTGCCAGCAGACTCAGGGCAGACTCCTACAATGAGCAGTTCTTC. As protein: CASRLRADSYNEQFF.

This clone was observed a handful of times. This sequence joins TRBV6-6 and TRBJ1-2; 9 bases are a match to TRBD1. Germline V gene sequence: CDR1 MNHNY, CDR2 SVGAGI (reference sequence). V lost 2 bases and J lost 7; bases outside the gene matches: 8. The CDR3 loop spans 15 amino acids. The CDR3 loop reads CASSYNPGQGRGYTF. The DNA for the CDR3 is TGTGCCAGCAGTTACAATCCGGGACAGGGACGTGGCTACACCTTC.

V gene TRBV15 combines with J gene TRBJ2-3; weak D call: TRBD2 (6 bases). The germline V gene encodes CDR1 LNHNV and CDR2 YYDKDF (reference sequence). Trimming removed 3 bases at V and 6 bases at J, with 16 bases between. This CDR3 has 15 amino acids. The CDR3 reads CATSSDRTNLDTQYF. In DNA form, the CDR3 reads TGTGCCACCAGCAGCGATCGGACTAATCTGGATACGCAGTATTTT.

The chain employs TRBV7-3 and TRBJ2-2; possibly TRBD2 for D (5 bases). CDR3 length equals 15 residues. CDR1 is SGHTA, CDR2 FQGTGA, per germline. V lost 2 bases and J 3 bases, leaving 10 bases between the germline ends. The CDR3 region has the DNA TGTGCCAGCAGCTTAGTCGTGCGGGACACCGGGGAGCTGTTTTTT. This gives the protein CASSLVVRDTGELFF.

This chain uses TRBV19 with TRBJ2-7; 7 positions match TRBD1. With 5 bases clipped from V and 6 bases from J, the junction kept 7 bases outside the gene matches. There are 13 residues in the CDR3. The germline V gene encodes CDR1 LNHDA and CDR2 SQIVND (reference sequence). CDR3 protein: CASSLRTGLEQYF. CDR3 coding DNA: TGTGCCAGTAGTTTACGGACAGGCCTCGAGCAGTACTTC.